This T cell receptor (beta chain) was identified during a study of blood T cell repertoires in COVID-19. Overall study context: Samples representing acute and convalescent COVID-19 were sourced from the United States, Italy and Spain. Sources were T cells, B-cell-depleted T cells, or PBMCs; the material itself was cDNA or gDNA.

The CDR3 runs 14 residues. V gave up 4 bases and J gave up 3 bases; unmatched junction bases: 3. Germline V CDR1 and CDR2: MNHEY, SVGEGT. Original data processing: Estimation of nucleated cell counts was performed using reference gene primer amplification. The table came from immunoSEQ multiplex PCR; TCRdb's copy has only in-frame clones and leaves some out. V and J calls and clone size follow that table, whereas D and trimming were derived from the DNA. Of some 200,000 clones detected, 88% appear once; the ten largest clones hold approximately 1.5%. The source material was peripheral blood. The sequence came from a young man with active or convalescent COVID-19. The chain employs TRBV6-2 or TRBV6-3 and TRBJ2-7, with TRBD2 identical over 10 bases. CDR3 sequence reads: CASSSRTSGYEQYF. Written as DNA, the CDR3 is TGTGCCAGCAGTTCCCGGACTAGCGGCTACGAGCAGTACTTC.